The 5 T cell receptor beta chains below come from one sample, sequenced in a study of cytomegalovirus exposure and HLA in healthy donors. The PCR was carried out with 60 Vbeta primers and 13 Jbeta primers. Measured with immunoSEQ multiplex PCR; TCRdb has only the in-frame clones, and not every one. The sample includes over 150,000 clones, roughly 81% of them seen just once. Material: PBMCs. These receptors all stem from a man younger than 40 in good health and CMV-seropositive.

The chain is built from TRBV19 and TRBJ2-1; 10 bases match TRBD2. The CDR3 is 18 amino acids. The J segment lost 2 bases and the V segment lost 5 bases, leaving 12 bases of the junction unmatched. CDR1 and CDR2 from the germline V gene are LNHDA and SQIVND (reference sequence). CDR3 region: CASSSLDASGGPYNEQFF. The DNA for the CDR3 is TGTGCCAGTAGTTCTCTCGACGCTAGCGGGGGCCCCTACAATGAGCAGTTCTTC.

The DNA for the CDR3 is TGTGCCTGGAGTGGTTTTGCGGTACAAGAGACCCAGTACTTC. It yields the protein CAWSGFAVQETQYF. The V call is TRBV30, the J call TRBJ2-5, with no clear D. Germline-derived CDR1 and CDR2 are GTSNPN and SVGIG (reference sequence). V was clipped by 1 base and J by 2 bases, with 11 bases between them. CDR3 length: 14 amino acids.

This chain's CDR3 is CASSSQGAPTEAFF. DNA of the CDR3: TGTGCCAGCAGTTCCCAGGGGGCGCCCACTGAAGCTTTCTTT. The chain employs TRBV27 and TRBJ1-1, with TRBD1 identical over 8 bases. Looked up from germline, CDR1 is MNHEY and CDR2 is SMNVEV (reference sequence). This CDR3 is built from 14 residues. J lost 4 bases, V lost 4 bases, and 5 bases had no gene match.

The CDR3 is CASSPAGGLAGVGEQFF. The CDR3 DNA follows: TGTGCCAGCAGCCCGGCCGGAGGACTAGCGGGAGTGGGTGAGCAGTTCTTC. The chain uses TRBV7-2 and TRBJ2-1; 13 bases match TRBD2. The length of the CDR3 is 17 residues. With 5 bases clipped from V and 9 bases from J, the junction kept 13 bases outside the gene matches. Looked up from germline, CDR1 is SGHTA and CDR2 is FQGNSA.

In DNA form, the CDR3 reads TGCGCCAGCAGCTTGGATAAAGGGGTAGCCGGGGAGCTGTTTTTT. Amino acids: CASSLDKGVAGELFF. V usage is TRBV5-1 and J usage is TRBJ2-2; TRBD1 is a possible D gene (5 bases). The CDR3 covers 15 residues. The V end was cut by 0 bases, the J end by 6 bases, with 12 bases between. Germline V gene lookup returns CDR1 SGHRS and CDR2 YFSETQ.